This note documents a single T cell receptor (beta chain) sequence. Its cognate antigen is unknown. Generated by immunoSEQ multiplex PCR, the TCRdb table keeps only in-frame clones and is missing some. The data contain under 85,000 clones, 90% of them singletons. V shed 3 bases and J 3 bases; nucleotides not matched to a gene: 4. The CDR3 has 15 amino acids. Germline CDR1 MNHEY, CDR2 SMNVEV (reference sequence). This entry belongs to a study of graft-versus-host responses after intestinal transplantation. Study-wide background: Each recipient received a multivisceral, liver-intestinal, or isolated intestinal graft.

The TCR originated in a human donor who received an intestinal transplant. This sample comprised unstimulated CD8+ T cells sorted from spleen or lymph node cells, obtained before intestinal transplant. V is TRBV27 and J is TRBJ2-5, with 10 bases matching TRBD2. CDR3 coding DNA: TGTGCCAGCAGTTTGGTACTAGCGGGGAAAGAGACCCAGTACTTC. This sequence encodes CASSLVLAGKETQYF.